The TCR beta chain described here comes from a study of early T cells in non-severe SARS-CoV-2 infection. On the study more broadly: Chains were not paired, and sequencing was done on bulk RNA from unsorted whole blood. Overall study results and limits: Matching results from VDJdb favored anti-spike CD8 responses, leaving private and CD4 specificities undetected.

This CDR3 region has 12 residues. CDR1 and CDR2 from the germline V gene are SGHNT and YYREEE (reference sequence). V gave up 3 bases and J gave up 10 bases, with 11 bases separating them. This clonotype was found many times. Its antigen is as yet unknown. Individual cDNA molecules received unique molecular identifiers. TCRdb re-analysed the 5' RACE reads in MiXCR, keeping a single row per CDR3 protein. The sample shows some 58,000 distinct CDR3 sequences, approximately 11% of them seen only once. The sample consisted of whole blood, taken at baseline. The chain employs TRBV5-4 and TRBJ2-1; tentatively, D is TRBD2 (7 bases). The sequence was collected from an adult who was a healthcare worker with PCR-confirmed SARS-CoV-2 infection or an uninfected control (not recorded which). The CDR3 sequence is CASSSRGAEQFF. The CDR3 DNA reads TGTGCCAGCAGCTCCCGGGGGGCCGAGCAGTTCTTC.